The present entry profiles one T cell receptor beta chain with its context. The antigen is unknown. The gene symbols are mouse symbols. The CDR3 end is not reached by the read, which stops 4 residues before it; the germline J gene fills it in. The data stem from a study of CD8+ T cells in alopecia areata. At the level of the study: Recipients were roughly 6-11-week-old female C3H/HeJ mice grafted with skin from 6-12-month-old C3H/HeJ donors with spontaneous alopecia. Study results and limitations: Scalp samples also yield sequences of resident alphabeta T cells from normal skin. Especially in alopecia totalis/universalis, lesional scalp showed greater clonality than normal scalp did.

cDNA reverse transcribed from extracted RNA served as the sequencing template. The table came from immunoSEQ multiplex PCR; TCRdb's copy has only in-frame clones and leaves some out. The profile covers roughly 120,000 clones, none occurring a single time. CDR3 length: 12 residues. Germline CDR1 SGHSA, CDR2 FRNQAP. The chain uses TRBV16 and TRBJ2-5; TRBD1 might be the D (6 bases). The receptor was derived from a C3H/HeJ mouse with alopecia areata. MHC haplotype of the strain: H2-k. The sequenced sample consisted of lesional skin. The CDR3 here is CASSNREDTQYF. The CDR3 DNA, read in part, is TGTGCAAGCAGCAACAGGGAAGAC.